This T cell receptor beta chain was sequenced for a study of control samples from healthy donors and cancer patients. Data came from immunoSEQ multiplex PCR; TCRdb stores just in-frame clones and leaves some out. Of about 160,000 clones in the sample, about 94% were seen once. V lost 2 bases to trimming and J lost 1 base, with 9 bases between them. CDR3 length equals 14 residues. From germline, CDR1 is SGHRS and CDR2 YFSETQ. This receptor was identified in a woman in her thirties or forties in good health. The J gene is TRBJ1-2, the V gene TRBV5-1; D call uncertain. The sample consisted of blood. The CDR3: CASSFTDHNYGYTF. Here the CDR3 DNA reads TGCGCCAGCAGCTTCACAGATCATAACTATGGCTACACCTTC.